The subject of this entry is one T cell receptor beta chain. Its antigen is not identified. Then a second PCR, running about 6 to 12 cycles, was carried out with a sample-barcoded 5' primer and a J-beta primer mix. TCRdb fed the 5' RACE reads into MiXCR, producing one record per CDR3 protein. This table holds about 1,500,000 distinct CDR3 sequences, 42% found once. CDR1 and CDR2 (germline): SGDLS, YYNGEE. This CDR3 comprises 14 residues. Trimming shortened V by 8 bases and J by 1 base, and 15 bases separated the two germline ends. The data stem from a study of blood T cells in healthy people across ages. Study outcomes and limitations: Long-lived donors exceeded aged donors in naive CD4+ cells and diversity.

Per sample, a minimum of 6 million PBMCs were isolated. Sequenced input: blood. The sequence was obtained from a young woman in good health. The chain joins TRBV9 to TRBJ1-1; possible D gene TRBD1, 5 bases. The chain's CDR3 is CASKRGRTNTEAFF. The DNA of the CDR3 is TGTGCCAGTAAGAGGGGCAGAACGAACACTGAAGCTTTCTTT.